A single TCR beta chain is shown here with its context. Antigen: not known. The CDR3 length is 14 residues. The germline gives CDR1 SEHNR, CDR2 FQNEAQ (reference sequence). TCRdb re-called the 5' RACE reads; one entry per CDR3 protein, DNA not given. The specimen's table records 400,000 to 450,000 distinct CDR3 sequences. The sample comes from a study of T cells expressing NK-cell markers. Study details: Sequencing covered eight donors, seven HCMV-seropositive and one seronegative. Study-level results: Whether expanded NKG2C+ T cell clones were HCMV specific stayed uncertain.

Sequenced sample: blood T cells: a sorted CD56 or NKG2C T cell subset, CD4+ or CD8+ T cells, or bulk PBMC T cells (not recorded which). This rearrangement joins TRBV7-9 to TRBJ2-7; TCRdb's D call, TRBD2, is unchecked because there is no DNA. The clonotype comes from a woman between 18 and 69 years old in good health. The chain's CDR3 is CASAPLATTYEQYF.